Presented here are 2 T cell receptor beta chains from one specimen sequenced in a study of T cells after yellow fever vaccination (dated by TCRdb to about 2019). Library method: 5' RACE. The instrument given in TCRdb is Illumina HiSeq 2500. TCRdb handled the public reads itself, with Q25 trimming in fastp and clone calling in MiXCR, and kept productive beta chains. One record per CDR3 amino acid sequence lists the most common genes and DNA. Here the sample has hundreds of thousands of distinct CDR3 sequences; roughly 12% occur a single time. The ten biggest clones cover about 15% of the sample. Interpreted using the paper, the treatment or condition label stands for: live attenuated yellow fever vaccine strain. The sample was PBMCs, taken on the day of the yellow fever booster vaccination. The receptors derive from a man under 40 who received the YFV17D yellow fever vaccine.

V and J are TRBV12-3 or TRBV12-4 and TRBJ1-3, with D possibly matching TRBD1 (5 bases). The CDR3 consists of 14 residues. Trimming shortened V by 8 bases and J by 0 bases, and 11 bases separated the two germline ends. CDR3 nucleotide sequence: TGTGCCAGCGACAGTGCGATCTCTGGAAACACCATATATTTT. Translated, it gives CASDSAISGNTIYF.

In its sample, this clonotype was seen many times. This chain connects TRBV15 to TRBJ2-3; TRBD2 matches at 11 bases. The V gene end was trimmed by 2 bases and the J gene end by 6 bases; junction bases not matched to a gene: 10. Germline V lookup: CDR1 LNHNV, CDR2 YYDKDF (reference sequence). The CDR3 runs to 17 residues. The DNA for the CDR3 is TGTGCCACCAGCAGACGAACACTAGCGGGAGCGGCTGATACGCAGTATTTT. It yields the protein CATSRRTLAGAADTQYF. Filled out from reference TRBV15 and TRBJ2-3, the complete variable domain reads DAMVIQNPRYQVTQFGKPVTLSCSQTLNHNVMYWYQQKSSQAPKLLFHYYDKDFNNEADTPDNFQSRRPNTSFCFLDIRSPGLGDTAMYLCATSRRTLAGAADTQYFGPGTRLTVL.